This TCR beta chain was retrieved from a study of beta chain features in type 1 diabetes. Study-level points and caveats: Insertions were fewer and deletions more numerous at VDJ junctions in type 1 diabetes patients. People with Type 1 diabetes carried modestly yet significantly shorter TCRB CDR3s in all four CD4+ subsets.

Reverse transcribing all isolated RNA meant expressed TCRB transcripts were sequenced. TCRdb's table, derived via immunoSEQ multiplex PCR, lists solely in-frame clones and lacks some. The table lists roughly 260,000 clones, roughly 11% of them singletons. Concerning this clone itself: Its cognate antigen is unknown.

The CDR3 has 11 amino acids. The chain links TRBV21-1 to TRBJ2-5; the D segment call TRBD1 is taken from the table without a DNA check. TRBV21-1 is classified as a pseudogene. Sample: naive CD4+ T cells from blood. This clonotype was sampled from a man between 25 and 39 years old with type 1 diabetes. CDR3 nucleotides: TGTGCCAAACCACAGAGAGAGACCCAGTACTTC. Protein: CAKPQRETQYF.